This T cell receptor (beta chain) was identified during a study of identifying expanded T cells in peripheral blood. Libraries were prepared by immunoSEQ multiplex PCR; TCRdb keeps only in-frame clonotypes and omits some of them. The sample has 90,000 to 120,000 clones, around 89% seen once. Germline V CDR1 and CDR2: SQVTM, ANQGSEA. The CDR3 extends over 15 amino acids. V gave up 7 bases and J gave up 0 bases, with 16 bases separating them. The clonotype comes from a person aged 18 to 70 in good health. This chain uses TRBV29-1 with TRBJ1-3; D gene ambiguous. Sequenced: blood. The DNA for the CDR3 is TGCAGCGGCCTGGGTCCTAACCTCTCTGGAAACACCATATATTTT. Translated, it gives CSGLGPNLSGNTIYF.